Listed below are T cell receptor beta chains from one sample, sequenced in a study of Ad26.COV2.S vaccination and SARS-CoV-2 variants. The data were produced by immunoSEQ multiplex PCR, yet TCRdb's version contains in-frame clones alone and is incomplete. The sample lists 120,000 to 150,000 clones, roughly 90% occurring once. Sequences were derived from peripheral blood, sampled after recovery from COVID-19. The receptors here all came from a human donor who had recovered from COVID-19. CDR3s include the opening cysteine and the closing phenylalanine or tryptophan. Fields, in order: J gene, D gene, clone size, V gene, CDR3 DNA, CDR3 protein. A D gene is named only where the DNA matches it firmly. Size is stated for part of the rows, as once, few or many counts, or as a class when the clone is expanded.

J: TRBJ2-7
D: -
size: once
V: TRBV11-3
DNA: TGTGCCAGCAGCTTGGGACGGGGTTACGAGCAGTACTTC
CDR3: CASSLGRGYEQYF

J: TRBJ2-2
D: -
size: -
V: TRBV5-6
DNA: TGTGCCAGCAGCTTGGTGCGGAGTAAGGGCACCGGGGAGCTGTTTTTT
CDR3: CASSLVRSKGTGELFF

J: TRBJ1-1
D: -
size: -
V: TRBV27
DNA: TGTGCCAGCAGTTCCATGAGGGTCGGAGACACTGAAGCTTTCTTT
CDR3: CASSSMRVGDTEAFF

J: TRBJ2-5
D: -
size: -
V: TRBV28
DNA: TGTGCCAGCAGTCTCCCGACCCAGTACTTC
CDR3: CASSLPTQYF

J: TRBJ1-3
D: -
size: -
V: TRBV4-3
DNA: TGCGCCAGCAGCCTGGGAGGTACTGACTCAGGAAACACCATATATTTT
CDR3: CASSLGGTDSGNTIYF

J: TRBJ2-1
D: -
size: -
V: TRBV27
DNA: TGTGCCAGATTCTATAACCACAGGAGCTCCTACAATGAGCAGTTCTTC
CDR3: CARFYNHRSSYNEQFF

J: TRBJ1-1
D: -
size: -
V: TRBV2
DNA: TGTGCCAGCAGTGAAGTCCCAGGGCCAAGCGCTGAAGCTTTCTTT
CDR3: CASSEVPGPSAEAFF

J: TRBJ2-2
D: TRBD2
size: -
V: TRBV4-1
DNA: TGCGCCAGCAGTCTCCCCTGTTGTCAGGCGGGGGGGACCGGGGAGCTGTTTTTT
CDR3: CASSLPCCQAGGTGELFF

J: TRBJ2-3
D: -
size: -
V: TRBV6-5
DNA: TGTGCCAGCAGTTCTCCCTTGGGCTTTACGCAGTATTTT
CDR3: CASSSPLGFTQYF

J: TRBJ1-2
D: -
size: -
V: TRBV14
DNA: TGTGCCAGCAGCCAAGGGTCAGGGGCTGGCTACACCTTC
CDR3: CASSQGSGAGYTF

J: TRBJ1-5
D: -
size: -
V: TRBV4-1
DNA: TGCGCCAGCAGCCAAGGGGGGGGCTGGGCGCGCAATCAGCCCCAGCATTTT
CDR3: CASSQGGGWARNQPQHF

J: TRBJ1-3
D: -
size: once
V: TRBV19
DNA: TGTGCCAGTAGCACAGAGTTCTCTGGAAACACCATATATTTT
CDR3: CASSTEFSGNTIYF

J: TRBJ1-2
D: -
size: -
V: TRBV10-3
DNA: TGTGCCATCAGTGATGAGGGCTTTGGCTACACCTTC
CDR3: CAISDEGFGYTF

J: TRBJ2-6
D: -
size: few
V: TRBV5-4
DNA: TGTGCCAGTACTAAATCTGGGGCCAACGTCCTGACTTTC
CDR3: CASTKSGANVLTF

J: TRBJ1-5
D: -
size: -
V: TRBV6-2/TRBV6-3
DNA: TGTGCCAGCAGTGGGCTGAAGACGGAGCCCCAGCATTTT
CDR3: CASSGLKTEPQHF

J: TRBJ2-7
D: -
size: -
V: TRBV19
DNA: TGTGCCAGTTCCGTTAGGGGCGCCGAGCAGTACTTC
CDR3: CASSVRGAEQYF